This T cell receptor beta chain comes out of a study of blood T cell repertoires in COVID-19. Germline CDR1 SGHTA, CDR2 FQGNSA. The CDR3 is 13 residues long. V was clipped by 7 bases and J by 12 bases, with 22 bases between them. This clone came up a few times. Assay: immunoSEQ multiplex PCR; the TCRdb copy retains only in-frame clones and omits some. The sample has 140,000 or so clones, roughly four fifths seen once. Participant-reported clinical history was the basis for cohort assignment. Cohort 3 donors were reported recovered after two negative PCRs, clearance, or symptom resolution. The chain carries TRBV7-2 and TRBJ2-7, with D perhaps matching TRBD2 (6 bases). This TCR was recovered from a man over 45 who had recovered from COVID-19. What was sequenced was PBMCs or T cells enriched from blood (not recorded which). CDR3 sequence (DNA): TGTGCCAGCACCTTCTTAGGGTCTAGCGCGTGGTACTTC. Amino acid sequence: CASTFLGSSAWYF. The variable domain in full, with the rest retrieved from reference TRBV7-2 and TRBJ2-7, is GAGVSQSPSNKVTEKGKDVELRCDPISGHTALYWYRQSLGQGLEFLIYFQGNSAPDKSGLPSDRFSAERTGGSVSTLTIQRTQQEDSAVYLCASTFLGSSAWYFGPGTRLTVT.